The entry that follows covers one TCR beta chain sequence. The antigen it recognizes is unknown. Sequenced on a NextSeq 550. The Human TCR Profiling Kit (MiLaboratory) was used to prepare UMI-labeled 5' RACE TRB cDNA libraries. The full amount of extracted RNA was used for cDNA synthesis, and the full amount of resulting cDNA was used for PCR amplification. Libraries were prepared in parallel with an identical number of PCR cycles. The authors' pipeline ran thus. With a requirement of at least two reads per UMI, MIGEC and MiXCR extracted about 50,000 +/- 10,000 unique UMI-labeled TRB cDNA molecules per library. On average, approximately 40,000 +/- 10,000 functional in-frame TRB CDR3 nucleotide clonotypes lacking stop codons were found per library. After each sample was downsampled to 5000 UMI-labeled TRB molecules, VDJtools was used to calculate diversity metrics such as normalized Shannon-Wiener and Chao1. VDJtools computed clonotype-size-weighted physicochemical properties of the central five CDR3 residues: interaction energy, strength, volume and Kidera factor 4. Each entry corresponds to one CDR3 protein sequence from reads that TCRdb reprocessed, and DNA is not given. None of the V and J calls come from the authors' own analysis; TCRdb made them. The sample has roughly 55,000 distinct CDR3 sequences on record. 0.55% to 0.6% of the sample goes to the ten largest clones.

The entry originates in a study of CXCR3-negative and CXCR3-positive naive CD8 T cells (dated 2019 in TCRdb). Turning to the overall study: In total, about 150 million TRB reads were obtained, corresponding to roughly 1.5 +/- 0.3 million reads per library. Naive subsets from about five donors and memory cells from 3 donors were included in the TRBV-TRBJ cluster analysis. Diversity and physicochemical repertoire analyses were performed on about ten donors pooled from two independent experiments. Broader findings and caveats from the paper: Surface CD5, linked to self-reactivity in mice, was comparable between naive subsets; TCR interaction strength was therefore also inferred from TRB CDR3 physicochemical properties. Naive CXCR3-negative and CXCR3-positive cells from the same donor showed similar TRBV-TRBJ usage, whereas memory cells showed distinct patterns. Freshly isolated PBMCs were used for most assays because CXCR3 expression partially decreased after cryopreservation. Both naive subsets had comparably high repertoire diversity, while memory CD8+ T cells had much lower repertoire diversity. Compared with CXCR3-negative naive cells, CXCR3-positive naive cells had TRB CDR3s with higher hydrophobicity (lower Kidera factor 4), lower energy, and higher strength and volume indices.

For each CD8+ T cell subset, flow sorting was done in triplicate, and some 300,000 cells per subset went directly into RLT lysis buffer. To exclude memory contaminants, naive CD8+ T cells were stringently defined as CD45RO-CCR7+CD27+CD95-. Peripheral blood mononuclear cells were isolated from buffy coats by standard density gradient centrifugation. A FACSAria III was used to flow-sort naive CD8+ T cells into CXCR3-negative and CXCR3-positive populations. Total RNA was extracted from sorted cells with an RNeasy Mini Kit. Counted from cysteine to phenylalanine, this CDR3 has 19 amino acids. There is no recorded DNA. Per the germline V gene (reference sequence), SEHNR is the CDR1 and FQNEAQ is the CDR2.

The sequenced material came from naive CXCR3+ CD8+ T cells from blood. This specimen's cell subset or site label, interpreted: CD45RO-CCR7+CD27+CD95- naive CD8+ T cells expressing CXCR3 (TNR3+). This receptor chain uses TRBV7-9 and TRBJ2-3; TCRdb reports TRBD2, a call that lacks DNA to check it against. The TCR was taken from a human donor in good health. Some clones in this sample may be carry-over from other donors' samples. The CDR3 here reads CASSPQSGIAGTTADTQYF.